This TCR beta chain was identified during a study of T cell responses to AZD1222 COVID-19 vaccine. Findings and caveats of the study: An increase in Spike-specific TCR breadth and depth was observed after two AZD1222 doses.

A word on this clone: Its antigen remains unknown.

V shed 0 bases and J shed 0 bases, with 9 bases lying between them. CDR3 size: 15 residues. CDR1 and CDR2 from the germline V gene are SGHKS and YYEKEE (reference sequence). Profiling relied on immunoSEQ multiplex PCR, and the TCRdb table lists in-frame clones only, not all of them. The data contain 180,000 or so clones, 85% to 90% of them singletons. The gene calls are TRBV5-5 and TRBJ1-1, with D maybe TRBD1 (5 bases). Sequenced material: peripheral blood, taken on day 0 of AZD1222 vaccination. This TCR was recovered from an adult in good health. Written as DNA, the CDR3 is TGTGCCAGCAGCTTGGCCAGGGCCATGAACACTGAAGCTTTCTTT. Protein product: CASSLARAMNTEAFF.